Listed below are T cell receptor beta chains from one sample, sequenced in a study of tumor and adjacent non-tumor tissue in lung cancer. One entry per CDR3 protein, called by TCRdb with MiXCR from the multiplex PCR reads. This sample has about 110,000 distinct CDR3 sequences; about 87% occur once, and the top ten carry around 21%. The sample was lung tumor tissue. These receptors were taken from a man between 65 and 85 years old with non-small cell lung cancer. CDR3s include the opening cysteine and the closing phenylalanine or tryptophan. The order of the fields is CDR3 length, J gene, V gene, clone size, D gene, CDR3 protein, CDR3 DNA. A D gene is named only where the DNA matches it firmly. Only some rows state a clone size, as once, few, many or a class for expanded clones.

CDR3 length: 12; J gene: TRBJ2-5; V gene: TRBV29-1; clone size: NA; D gene: NA; CDR3 protein: CSVQGLPTYTYF; CDR3 DNA: TGCAGCGTACAAGGACTTCCGACTTATACCTATTTC
CDR3 length: 16; J gene: TRBJ2-5; V gene: TRBV29-1; clone size: NA; D gene: NA; CDR3 protein: CSAWPYLQTGKETQYF; CDR3 DNA: TGCAGCGCCTGGCCCTACCTCCAGACAGGTAAAGAGACCCAGTACTTC
CDR3 length: 14; J gene: TRBJ1-2; V gene: TRBV29-1; clone size: many; D gene: NA; CDR3 protein: CSVAPGALTYGYTF; CDR3 DNA: TGCAGCGTTGCACCAGGGGCATTAACCTATGGCTACACCTTC
CDR3 length: 12; J gene: TRBJ2-3; V gene: TRBV29-1; clone size: once; D gene: NA; CDR3 protein: CSVDNYTDTRYF; CDR3 DNA: TGCAGCGTTGACAATTACACAGATACGCGGTATTTT
CDR3 length: 15; J gene: TRBJ2-1; V gene: TRBV5-5; clone size: NA; D gene: NA; CDR3 protein: CASSSTFSSYNEKFF; CDR3 DNA: TGTGCCAGCAGCTCGACATTTAGCTCCTACAATGAGAAGTTCTTC
CDR3 length: 15; J gene: TRBJ1-5; V gene: TRBV7-8; clone size: NA; D gene: TRBD1; CDR3 protein: CANSGTGNSNQPQHF; CDR3 DNA: TGTGCCAACAGCGGGACAGGGAATAGCAATCAGCCACAGCATTTT
CDR3 length: 15; J gene: TRBJ2-2; V gene: TRBV6-2/TRBV6-3; clone size: NA; D gene: NA; CDR3 protein: CARYLGQGNTGELFF; CDR3 DNA: TGTGCCAGATACCTGGGGCAGGGAAACACAGGGGAGCTGTTTTTT
CDR3 length: 16; J gene: TRBJ2-2; V gene: TRBV14; clone size: NA; D gene: TRBD2; CDR3 protein: CASMRTSGANTGELLF; CDR3 DNA: TGTGCCAGCATGCGGACTAGCGGAGCGAACACCGGGGAGCTGTTGTTT
CDR3 length: 16; J gene: TRBJ2-3; V gene: TRBV6-1; clone size: NA; D gene: TRBD2; CDR3 protein: CVSCVSSGASTDTQYF; CDR3 DNA: TGTGTCAGCTGTGTATCTAGCGGAGCAAGCACAGATACGCAGTATTTT
CDR3 length: 16; J gene: TRBJ2-4; V gene: TRBV6-6; clone size: NA; D gene: TRBD1; CDR3 protein: CANSYPGQHRSNIQYF; CDR3 DNA: TGTGCCAACAGTTACCCGGGACAGCATAGGTCGAACATTCAGTACTTC
CDR3 length: 10; J gene: TRBJ2-5; V gene: TRBV30; clone size: NA; D gene: NA; CDR3 protein: CAWKTETQYF; CDR3 DNA: TGTGCCTGGAAGACGGAGACCCAATACTTC
CDR3 length: 14; J gene: TRBJ2-2; V gene: TRBV10-3; clone size: many; D gene: TRBD2; CDR3 protein: CAIKSGTSTGELFF; CDR3 DNA: TGTGCCATTAAAAGCGGGACCTCCACCGGGGAGCTGTTTTTT
CDR3 length: 14; J gene: TRBJ2-7; V gene: TRBV11-3; clone size: medium-sized; D gene: TRBD2; CDR3 protein: CASSLTAGAYEQYF; CDR3 DNA: TGTGCCAGCAGCTTAACGGCGGGGGCCTACGAGCAGTACTTC
CDR3 length: 18; J gene: TRBJ2-1; V gene: TRBV6-2/TRBV6-3; clone size: once; D gene: TRBD2; CDR3 protein: CASSYGIGLALSYYEQFF; CDR3 DNA: TGTGCCAGCAGTTACGGCATAGGACTAGCGTTATCATACTATGAGCAGTTCTTC
CDR3 length: 16; J gene: TRBJ1-1; V gene: TRBV12-3/TRBV12-4; clone size: NA; D gene: NA; CDR3 protein: CASRNSVSGMVVEAFF; CDR3 DNA: TGTGCCAGCAGAAACAGCGTGTCAGGGATGGTTGTTGAAGCTTTCTTT
CDR3 length: 13; J gene: TRBJ1-5; V gene: TRBV29-1; clone size: NA; D gene: NA; CDR3 protein: CSIECSGKDTQHF; CDR3 DNA: TGCAGCATTGAATGCTCAGGGAAAGATACGCAGCATTTT
CDR3 length: 11; J gene: TRBJ1-4; V gene: TRBV28; clone size: many; D gene: NA; CDR3 protein: CASSPHEKLFF; CDR3 DNA: TGTGCCAGCAGCCCCCATGAAAAACTGTTTTTT
CDR3 length: 17; J gene: TRBJ1-5; V gene: TRBV29-1; clone size: NA; D gene: NA; CDR3 protein: CSLLPYATWGDTDMQHF; CDR3 DNA: TGCAGCTTACTCCCATATGCGACATGGGGGGACACAGATATGCAGCATTTT
CDR3 length: 14; J gene: TRBJ2-3; V gene: TRBV6-1; clone size: NA; D gene: NA; CDR3 protein: CANRDGAGTDTQYF; CDR3 DNA: TGTGCCAATAGGGACGGGGCTGGCACAGATACACAGTATTTT
CDR3 length: 13; J gene: TRBJ1-4; V gene: TRBV29-1; clone size: NA; D gene: NA; CDR3 protein: CSVEDGSNEKLFF; CDR3 DNA: TGCAGTGTTGAAGACGGCTCCAATGAAAAACTGTTTTTT
CDR3 length: 15; J gene: TRBJ1-6; V gene: TRBV5-6; clone size: NA; D gene: NA; CDR3 protein: CTSSPVTTGGSPLHF; CDR3 DNA: TGTACCAGCAGCCCGGTGACAACGGGGGGATCACCCCTCCACTTT
CDR3 length: 15; J gene: TRBJ2-7; V gene: TRBV6-5; clone size: many; D gene: NA; CDR3 protein: CASSYSTGTAYEQYF; CDR3 DNA: TGTGCCAGCAGTTACTCGACAGGGACTGCCTACGAGCAGTACTTC
CDR3 length: 13; J gene: TRBJ1-2; V gene: TRBV10-2; clone size: NA; D gene: TRBD1; CDR3 protein: CASNMTGDYGYTF; CDR3 DNA: TGCGCCAGCAATATGACAGGGGACTATGGCTACACCTTC
CDR3 length: 14; J gene: TRBJ2-5; V gene: TRBV6-2/TRBV6-3; clone size: NA; D gene: TRBD2; CDR3 protein: CAAEGLAASETLYF; CDR3 DNA: TGTGCCGCCGAGGGACTAGCGGCGTCAGAGACCCTGTACTTC
CDR3 length: 16; J gene: TRBJ2-7; V gene: TRBV6-2/TRBV6-3; clone size: NA; D gene: TRBD2; CDR3 protein: CASSYDILAGEGEQYF; CDR3 DNA: TGTGCCAGCAGTTACGACATCCTAGCGGGAGAAGGCGAGCAATACTTC
CDR3 length: 16; J gene: TRBJ1-1; V gene: TRBV11-3; clone size: NA; D gene: TRBD1; CDR3 protein: CASSLKTGWMSTEAFF; CDR3 DNA: TGTGCCAGCAGCTTAAAGACAGGGTGGATGAGTACTGAAGCCTTCTTT
CDR3 length: 13; J gene: TRBJ1-6; V gene: TRBV19; clone size: NA; D gene: NA; CDR3 protein: CASIEIGNSPLHF; CDR3 DNA: TGTGCCAGTATTGAGATCGGCAATTCACCCCTCCACTTT
CDR3 length: 15; J gene: TRBJ2-6; V gene: TRBV7-3; clone size: NA; D gene: NA; CDR3 protein: CASNRDHSGANVLTF; CDR3 DNA: TGTGCCAGCAACCGTGACCACTCTGGGGCCAACGTCCTGACTTTC
CDR3 length: 14; J gene: TRBJ1-5; V gene: TRBV28; clone size: NA; D gene: NA; CDR3 protein: CASRSPDLNQPQHF; CDR3 DNA: TGTGCCAGCCGCTCCCCCGACCTCAATCAGCCCCAGCATTTT
CDR3 length: 14; J gene: TRBJ1-4; V gene: TRBV11-3; clone size: once; D gene: NA; CDR3 protein: CASSRRASGEKLFF; CDR3 DNA: TGTGCCAGCAGTAGGAGAGCCTCCGGTGAAAAACTGTTTTTT
CDR3 length: 16; J gene: TRBJ2-1; V gene: TRBV11-3; clone size: NA; D gene: NA; CDR3 protein: CASSLDPTGSMCEQFF; CDR3 DNA: TGTGCCAGCAGCTTAGATCCCACGGGGAGCATGTGTGAGCAGTTCTTC
CDR3 length: 13; J gene: TRBJ2-3; V gene: TRBV5-6; clone size: once; D gene: NA; CDR3 protein: CANRPDSLDTQYF; CDR3 DNA: TGTGCCAACAGGCCGGACAGTCTTGATACGCAGTATTTT
CDR3 length: 13; J gene: TRBJ1-2; V gene: TRBV5-4; clone size: NA; D gene: NA; CDR3 protein: CVSSLDLNYGYTF; CDR3 DNA: TGTGTCAGCAGCTTGGACCTTAACTATGGCTACACCTTT
CDR3 length: 11; J gene: TRBJ2-3; V gene: TRBV5-1; clone size: few; D gene: NA; CDR3 protein: CDSAEGNMQYF; CDR3 DNA: TGCGACAGTGCCGAAGGGAATATGCAGTATTTT
CDR3 length: 15; J gene: TRBJ1-4; V gene: TRBV11-2; clone size: once; D gene: NA; CDR3 protein: CASSRSGISNEKQFF; CDR3 DNA: TGTGCCAGCAGCAGAAGTGGGATAAGTAATGAGAAACAGTTTTTT
CDR3 length: 15; J gene: TRBJ2-6; V gene: TRBV10-3; clone size: NA; D gene: NA; CDR3 protein: CAISDRNSGANVLSF; CDR3 DNA: TGTGCCATCAGTGACAGAAACTCTGGGGCCAACGTCCTGAGTTTC
CDR3 length: 13; J gene: TRBJ2-3; V gene: TRBV11-2; clone size: NA; D gene: NA; CDR3 protein: CSTSGRSTDMQYF; CDR3 DNA: TGTTCCACATCTGGTCGGAGCACAGATATGCAGTATTTT
CDR3 length: 13; J gene: TRBJ2-3; V gene: TRBV5-1; clone size: medium-sized; D gene: NA; CDR3 protein: CASSLARAGTQYF; CDR3 DNA: TGCGCCAGCAGCTTGGCCCGGGCCGGGACGCAGTATTTT
CDR3 length: 13; J gene: TRBJ2-4; V gene: TRBV29-1; clone size: NA; D gene: TRBD1; CDR3 protein: CSTSTGDRDIQYF; CDR3 DNA: TGCAGCACCTCTACCGGGGACAGAGACATTCAGTATTTC
CDR3 length: 11; J gene: TRBJ1-2; V gene: TRBV5-1; clone size: few; D gene: NA; CDR3 protein: CASSSGRDYTF; CDR3 DNA: TGCGCCAGCAGTTCGGGCAGGGACTACACCTTC
CDR3 length: 14; J gene: TRBJ2-5; V gene: TRBV5-4; clone size: NA; D gene: NA; CDR3 protein: CAHRLGGTVGTQYF; CDR3 DNA: TGTGCCCACAGGTTGGGTGGCACTGTTGGGACCCAGTACTTC
CDR3 length: 16; J gene: TRBJ1-1; V gene: TRBV7-9; clone size: NA; D gene: NA; CDR3 protein: CASSLLPQYTNTEALF; CDR3 DNA: TGTGCCAGCAGCCTTTTACCACAATATACGAATACTGAAGCTCTCTTT
CDR3 length: 13; J gene: TRBJ2-7; V gene: TRBV5-8; clone size: NA; D gene: NA; CDR3 protein: CTSSTFDRDEQYF; CDR3 DNA: TGTACCAGCAGCACCTTTGATAGGGACGAACAGTACTTC
CDR3 length: 17; J gene: TRBJ1-2; V gene: TRBV5-6; clone size: many; D gene: TRBD1; CDR3 protein: CASSLKSRDRGRRGYTF; CDR3 DNA: TGTGCCAGCAGCTTGAAGTCCCGGGACAGGGGGCGCCGGGGCTACACCTTC
CDR3 length: 17; J gene: TRBJ1-1; V gene: TRBV20-1; clone size: once; D gene: NA; CDR3 protein: CSAQRRGQFPLNTEAFF; CDR3 DNA: TGCAGTGCCCAACGGCGAGGACAGTTTCCCTTGAACACTGAAGCCTTCTTT
CDR3 length: 16; J gene: TRBJ1-1; V gene: TRBV11-3; clone size: NA; D gene: TRBD1; CDR3 protein: CASSLKTGWMSTEDSF; CDR3 DNA: TGTGCCAGCAGCTTAAAGACAGGGTGGATGAGCACTGAAGATTCCTTT
CDR3 length: 14; J gene: TRBJ2-3; V gene: TRBV2; clone size: many; D gene: TRBD2; CDR3 protein: CASRTSGSTDTQYF; CDR3 DNA: TGTGCCAGCCGGACTAGCGGAAGCACAGATACGCAGTATTTT
CDR3 length: 21; J gene: TRBJ2-7; V gene: TRBV4-3; clone size: NA; D gene: TRBD2; CDR3 protein: CANSQARNSKGLAGGSCEQYF; CDR3 DNA: TGCGCCAACAGCCAAGCCCGTAACTCAAAAGGACTAGCGGGAGGCTCCTGCGAGCAGTACTTC
CDR3 length: 15; J gene: TRBJ2-7; V gene: TRBV6-5; clone size: NA; D gene: TRBD2; CDR3 protein: CASSHTSGSSYMQYF; CDR3 DNA: TGTGCCAGCAGCCATACTAGCGGGAGCTCCTACATGCAGTACTTC
CDR3 length: 13; J gene: TRBJ2-7; V gene: TRBV28; clone size: NA; D gene: NA; CDR3 protein: CASSFGWGCEQYF; CDR3 DNA: TGTGCCAGCAGTTTCGGATGGGGGTGCGAGCAGTACTTC
CDR3 length: 17; J gene: TRBJ1-2; V gene: TRBV29-1; clone size: once; D gene: NA; CDR3 protein: CSVEEYVQGHTKYSYTF; CDR3 DNA: TGCAGCGTTGAAGAGTACGTTCAGGGTCATACTAAGTATAGCTACACCTTC
CDR3 length: 14; J gene: TRBJ2-1; V gene: TRBV29-1; clone size: NA; D gene: TRBD2; CDR3 protein: CSVLAGGRGNVQFF; CDR3 DNA: TGCAGCGTCTTAGCGGGGGGCCGGGGTAATGTTCAGTTCTTC
CDR3 length: 16; J gene: TRBJ1-1; V gene: TRBV6-2/TRBV6-3; clone size: NA; D gene: NA; CDR3 protein: CASSFTPGARGAEAFF; CDR3 DNA: TGTGCCAGCAGTTTCACTCCCGGGGCAAGAGGTGCTGAAGCTTTCTTT
CDR3 length: 14; J gene: TRBJ2-5; V gene: TRBV4-1; clone size: NA; D gene: TRBD2; CDR3 protein: CASNASGGQKTQYF; CDR3 DNA: TGCGCCAGTAACGCTAGCGGGGGGCAGAAGACCCAGTACTTC
CDR3 length: 14; J gene: TRBJ1-1; V gene: TRBV29-1; clone size: NA; D gene: NA; CDR3 protein: CSVLSATRGTETFF; CDR3 DNA: TGCAGCGTGCTTTCTGCGACCCGGGGCACTGAAACTTTCTTT
CDR3 length: 13; J gene: TRBJ1-2; V gene: TRBV28; clone size: NA; D gene: NA; CDR3 protein: CATKNKVLPWDTF; CDR3 DNA: TGTGCCACCAAAAACAAGGTCCTCCCTTGGGACACCTTC